A selection of T cell receptor beta chains follows, all from one sample in a study of T-cell reconstitution after alpha-beta-depleted transplantation in children. TCRdb re-derived calls from the PCR reads in MiXCR, one entry per CDR3 protein. This sample has hundreds of thousands of distinct CDR3 sequences; roughly 14% occur once, and the top ten carry approximately 0.8%. The material was PBMCs, obtained before TCRalphabeta/CD19-depleted stem cell transplant. All receptors derive from a girl under 10 years old with congenital amegakaryocytic thrombocytopenia, due to receive a stem cell transplant. Both conserved end residues are trimmed from each CDR3. Each record gives: CDR3 protein, J gene, V gene.

ASSFFTGGYEQY | TRBJ2-7 | TRBV12-3/TRBV12-4
ASSPDRGDTGELF | TRBJ2-2 | TRBV5-1
ASSMFLAGDNEQF | TRBJ2-1 | TRBV19
ATSREWGTGELF | TRBJ2-2 | TRBV15
ASSLVTVGEQF | TRBJ2-1 | TRBV7-9
ASSPASTDTQY | TRBJ2-3 | TRBV18
ASSQDRAYLF | TRBJ1-4 | TRBV5-1
AWSGLGEQF | TRBJ2-1 | TRBV30
ASSQITGTRHNEQF | TRBJ2-1 | TRBV3-1
ASSLAGKASLNEQF | TRBJ2-1 | TRBV5-1
ASSLPPLAVSYNEQF | TRBJ2-1 | TRBV5-1
ASSMTSGNTGELF | TRBJ2-2 | TRBV12-3/TRBV12-4
ASSLTRDPLTGYEQY | TRBJ2-7 | TRBV18
SAREYGGYYEQY | TRBJ2-7 | TRBV20-1
AALAGTSGYNEQF | TRBJ2-1 | TRBV7-9
ASSLQVGVHATDTQY | TRBJ2-3 | TRBV3-1
ASRSSGRETQY | TRBJ2-5 | TRBV19
ASSQDRRLAGGSNTGELF | TRBJ2-2 | TRBV3-1
SVDTALGTDTQY | TRBJ2-3 | TRBV29-1
SVERADRPMNTEAF | TRBJ1-1 | TRBV29-1
SARDWRGSYEQY | TRBJ2-7 | TRBV20-1
ASSPEDRAQETQY | TRBJ2-5 | TRBV4-1
SADTGTRPNEQF | TRBJ2-1 | TRBV20-1
ASSLLASQETQY | TRBJ2-5 | TRBV27
ASSFSLSNQPQH | TRBJ1-5 | TRBV28
SARVPGGPNEQY | TRBJ2-7 | TRBV20-1
ASSQIGSTGANVLT | TRBJ2-6 | TRBV3-1
ASSLYESGQTQY | TRBJ2-5 | TRBV7-2
ASSRTSGAYEQY | TRBJ2-7 | TRBV5-1
ASSDGARKETQY | TRBJ2-5 | TRBV10-1
ASSEGTEFEAF | TRBJ1-1 | TRBV25-1
SARPRDGPNYGYT | TRBJ1-2 | TRBV20-1
SVVQGPYEQY | TRBJ2-7 | TRBV29-1
ATSENSGRAVNEQF | TRBJ2-1 | TRBV24-1
SAVGGASSYNEQF | TRBJ2-1 | TRBV20-1
ASSSEKRLEY | TRBJ2-3 | TRBV7-9
ASQRERTNEQF | TRBJ2-1 | TRBV11-2
SVTPSGPETQY | TRBJ2-5 | TRBV29-1
ASRRLGTSGYEQY | TRBJ2-7 | TRBV28
ASSEGLAGTSTDTQY | TRBJ2-3 | TRBV10-2
ASSWGTSGRVTHPEF | TRBJ2-1 | TRBV5-1
ATSRDVLAGGGVPTDTQY | TRBJ2-3 | TRBV15
ASSLGLAPANNEQF | TRBJ2-1 | TRBV5-1
ASSFSGDGDTQY | TRBJ2-3 | TRBV7-9